One and the same sample provided the 19 T cell receptor beta chains below, sequenced in a study of shared clonotypes between healthy human individuals. Here immunoSEQ multiplex PCR was the method, and the copy in TCRdb shows in-frame clones only, minus some. Of approximately 1.5 million clones in the sample, around 98% were seen once. Sequenced material: naive CD4+ T cells sorted from blood. Described subset: CD45RA+ positively selected. These receptors all come from a man in his thirties or forties in good health.

V usage is TRBV6-4 and J usage is TRBJ2-1; TRBD1 agrees at 7 bases. This CDR3 has 14 residues. Germline loops: CDR1 MRHNA, CDR2 SNTAGT. The V and J ends lost 4 bases and 9 bases, in that order; junction bases with no gene match: 9. CDR3 amino acids: CASSVTGEYGEQFF. The CDR3 nucleotides read TGTGCCAGCAGTGTAACAGGGGAGTATGGTGAGCAGTTCTTC.

The chain uses TRBV14 and TRBJ2-7, with unresolved D. The ends were cut back, 1 base at V and 5 bases at J, with 9 bases in the middle. The CDR3 contains 13 residues. Germline CDR1 SGHDN, CDR2 FVKESK. The CDR3 DNA follows: TGTGCCAGCAGCCAAGGGGTGGACGACGAGCAGTACTTC. Its translation: CASSQGVDDEQYF.

This clone has just one count. This rearrangement joins TRBV11-3 to TRBJ2-1; TRBD1 matches at 7 bases. The CDR3 has 14 residues. CDR1 is SGHNT, CDR2 YENEEA, per germline. The junction had 8 bases not matched to a gene; V was cut back by 7 bases and J by 5 bases. The CDR3 region is CASTPGDSHNEQFF. The CDR3, as DNA: TGTGCCAGCACCCCCGGGGACAGCCACAATGAGCAGTTCTTC.

This clone was seen once. The chain uses TRBV29-1 and TRBJ2-3; no clear D. The length of the CDR3 is 11 residues. The V end lost 6 bases, the J end lost 14 bases, and 18 bases lay between the germline ends. Germline V gene sequence: CDR1 SQVTM, CDR2 ANQGSEA. As DNA, the CDR3 is TGCAGCGTCGAACGTATCCAGATATGGTATTTT. Translated, it gives CSVERIQIWYF.

J is TRBJ1-1 and V is TRBV11-3; 7 bases map to TRBD1. J lost 11 bases, V lost 1 base, and 7 bases had no gene match. The CDR3 has 13 amino acids. Germline CDR1 reads SGHNT; CDR2 reads YENEEA. CDR3 sequence reads: CASSLGSTGAAFF. The CDR3, as DNA: TGTGCCAGCAGCTTAGGAAGTACAGGGGCGGCTTTCTTT. Using reference TRBV11-3 and TRBJ1-1 for the parts outside the CDR3, the full variable domain is EAGVVQSPRYKIIEKKQPVAFWCNPISGHNTLYWYLQNLGQGPELLIRYENEEAVDDSQLPKDRFSAERLKGVDSTLKIQPAELGDSAVYLCASSLGSTGAAFFGQGTRLTVV.

V is TRBV29-1 and J is TRBJ1-4; no clear D gene. Trimming took 4 bases from V and 3 from J, leaving 9 bases between them. CDR1 is SQVTM and CDR2 is ANQGSEA in the germline V gene. The CDR3 runs 13 residues. The DNA of the CDR3 is TGCAGCGTTGCGAACAGCGCTAATGAAAAACTGTTTTTT. Protein product: CSVANSANEKLFF.

The chain's CDR3 is CASSQARAGGSTDTQYF. The CDR3 DNA sequence: TGCGCCAGCAGCCAGGCGAGGGCGGGAGGGTCCACAGATACGCAGTATTTT. This rearrangement joins TRBV4-1 to TRBJ2-3; 9 positions match TRBD2. The CDR3 runs to 17 residues. The germline gives CDR1 MGHRA, CDR2 YSYEKL. Trimming removed 3 bases from V and 2 bases from J; junction bases left unmatched: 9.

The table lists this clone with a count of one. The chain recombines TRBV28 with TRBJ2-7, with D maybe TRBD2 (6 bases). This CDR3 comprises 14 residues. The V gene's germline CDR1 is MDHEN and CDR2 SYDVKM. V shed 6 bases and J shed 4 bases, with 16 bases lying between them. The CDR3 DNA reads as TGTGCCAGCAGAGGGCGGGATCCGATATACGAGCAGTACTTC. Its protein product is CASRGRDPIYEQYF. Full variable domain (rest looked up from reference TRBV28 and TRBJ2-7): DVKVTQSSRYLVKRTGEKVFLECVQDMDHENMFWYRQDPGLGLRLIYFSYDVKMKEKGDIPEGYSVSREKKERFSLILESASTNQTSMYLCASRGRDPIYEQYFGPGTRLTVT.

The chain carries TRBV5-1 and TRBJ2-3; D may be TRBD2 (5 bases). Germline V gives CDR1 SGHRS, CDR2 YFSETQ. The CDR3 sequence is 14 residues long. Trimming took 2 bases from V and 0 from J, leaving 7 bases between them. The CDR3 region is CASSLADSTDTQYF. The CDR3 DNA sequence: TGCGCCAGCAGCTTAGCGGATAGCACAGATACGCAGTATTTT. Together with reference TRBV5-1 and TRBJ2-3, the CDR3 gives the full variable domain: KAGVTQTPRYLIKTRGQQVTLSCSPISGHRSVSWYQQTPGQGLQFLFEYFSETQRNKGNFPGRFSGRQFSNSRSEMNVSTLELGDSALYLCASSLADSTDTQYFGPGTRLTVL.

The chain carries TRBV5-1 and TRBJ1-4; 8 bases fit TRBD1. The CDR3 is 14 residues long. Germline trimming cut 1 base from V and 7 bases from J; bases unmatched to any gene: 3. Germline V gives CDR1 SGHRS, CDR2 YFSETQ. CDR3 DNA sequence: TGCGCCAGCAGCTTGAATGACAGGGGTGAAAAACTGTTTTTT. Encoded protein: CASSLNDRGEKLFF.

The chain combines TRBV5-6 with TRBJ2-1; possibly TRBD1 for D (5 bases). Trimming cost V 0 bases and J 4 bases, with 11 bases left between them. This CDR3 spans 15 amino acids. Germline values: CDR1 SGHDT, CDR2 YYEEEE. CDR3 bases: TGTGCCAGCAGCTTGGGGACACTTCTGTACAATGAGCAGTTCTTC. Residues: CASSLGTLLYNEQFF. The whole variable domain, remainder taken from reference TRBV5-6 and TRBJ2-1, is DAGVTQSPTHLIKTRGQQVTLRCSPKSGHDTVSWYQQALGQGPQFIFQYYEEEERQRGNFPDRFSGHQFPNYSSELNVNALLLGDSALYLCASSLGTLLYNEQFFGPGTRLTVL.

The chain carries TRBV9 and TRBJ2-3, with 9 bases identical to TRBD1. The CDR3 is 16 residues long. The J segment lost 6 bases and the V segment lost 4 bases, leaving 12 bases of the junction unmatched. From germline, CDR1 is SGDLS and CDR2 YYNGEE. CDR3 loop: CASSPPGTGSSDTQYF. The CDR3 nucleotides read TGTGCCAGCAGCCCCCCCGGGACAGGGTCCTCCGATACGCAGTATTTT.

The count of this clone is one. The junction does not match germline at one end; this may be a read error. The chain combines TRBV9 with TRBJ2-3; 13 positions match TRBD2. This CDR3 has 15 amino acids. CDR1 SGDLS and CDR2 YYNGEE come from the germline V gene. DNA for the CDR3: TGTGCCGGCAGCCCTCCGGGACTAGCGGGGGATACGCAGTATTTT. It encodes CAGSPPGLAGDTQYF.

The chain carries TRBV6-6 and TRBJ1-1; TRBD1 agrees at 8 bases. There are 14 residues in the CDR3. The germline V gene has CDR1 MNHNY and CDR2 SVGAGI (reference sequence). The V segment lost 5 bases and the J segment 2 bases; nucleotides outside the gene matches: 4. DNA of the CDR3: TGTGCCAGCAGTAAAACAGGGGGAAACACTGAAGCTTTCTTT. It yields the protein CASSKTGGNTEAFF.

This clone was found once. The rearrangement uses TRBV2 and TRBJ2-7; TRBD1 matches at 7 bases. The germline CDR1 and CDR2 sequences are SNHLY and FYNNEI. CDR3 length: 12 residues. V lost 5 bases, J lost 4 bases, and 2 bases stayed unmatched. The CDR3 DNA reads as TGTGCCAGCAGTCTGGACAGGTACGAGCAGTACTTC. Its translation is CASSLDRYEQYF.

The CDR3 loop is CASSADRYYGYTF. For the CDR3, the DNA is TGTGCCAGCTCTGCCGACAGGTACTATGGCTACACCTTC. This chain joins TRBV18 and TRBJ1-2; D perhaps matches TRBD1 (6 bases). There are 13 residues in the CDR3. CDR1 and CDR2 from the germline V gene are KGHSH and LQKENI. The V and J ends lost 6 bases and 3 bases respectively, with 11 bases between them.

V usage is TRBV11-3 and J usage is TRBJ2-3; maybe TRBD2 (5 bases). V dropped 5 bases and J dropped 5 bases, with 23 bases sitting between them. Germline loops: CDR1 SGHNT, CDR2 YENEEA. The CDR3 runs to 17 residues. DNA for the CDR3: TGTGCCAGCAGCCTCCAAAGGTGGGCTCCCCGGGGAGATACGCAGTATTTT. Residues: CASSLQRWAPRGDTQYF.

The chain uses TRBV5-1 and TRBJ2-7, with 9 bases fitting TRBD2. Germline-derived CDR1 and CDR2 are SGHRS and YFSETQ. CDR3 length: 14 residues. Trimming took 4 bases from V and 7 from J; bases not matched to a gene: 9. As DNA, the CDR3 is TGCGCCAGCAGCCCAAGCGGGAGGTGGGTTGAGCAGTACTTC. It codes for CASSPSGRWVEQYF.

Concerning this clone itself: The same CDR3 also results from other DNA sequences found in this sample. This CDR3 is CSASEAFF. CDR3 sequence (DNA): TGCAGTGCTTCCGAAGCTTTCTTT. This chain connects TRBV20-1 to TRBJ1-1; D call uncertain. Trimming pared 5 bases from V and 8 bases from J, leaving 3 bases between. Germline V gene sequence: CDR1 DFQATT, CDR2 SNEGSKA (reference sequence). The CDR3 spans 8 residues.